This T cell receptor (beta chain) was retrieved from a study of shared clonotypes between healthy human individuals. Germline V lookup: CDR1 MNHEY, CDR2 SVGAGI. V dropped 8 bases and J dropped 1 base, with 14 bases sitting between them. This CDR3 spans 14 amino acids. TCRdb's copy holds only in-frame clones and misses some; the assay was immunoSEQ multiplex PCR. The sample has about 1,500,000 clones; about 96% are singletons. Sequencing was done on a sample of naive CD4+ T cells sorted from blood. Stated subset: CD45RA+ positively selected. V usage is TRBV6-5 and J usage is TRBJ1-1; D gene unclear. The TCR originated in a man aged 25-45 years in good health. CDR3 residues: CASARPAANTEAFF. CDR3 DNA sequence: TGTGCCAGCGCCAGGCCCGCGGCGAACACTGAAGCTTTCTTT.